The 14 T cell receptor beta chains presented below share a single source sample, sequenced in a study of CD8 T cells in Susac syndrome. Reverse transcription of roughly 0.5 to 1 ug RNA was carried out with random hexamers. In TCRdb, the immunoSEQ multiplex PCR reads were re-called with MiXCR into one record per CDR3 protein. The sample includes some 200,000 distinct CDR3 sequences, 95% of them seen just once. Sequenced material: CD4+ T cells from PBMCs. The source of these receptors is a human donor with multiple sclerosis.

A word on this clonotype: Its ends do not fully match the called genes, so a read error is possible. The chain has TRBV29-1 and TRBJ2-4; 14 positions match TRBD2. This CDR3 contains 17 residues. Germline V gene sequence: CDR1 SQVTM, CDR2 ANQGSEA. The CDR3 is CSVGELGLAGAQNIQYF. DNA for the CDR3: TGCAGCGTGGGCGAGCTGGGACTAGCGGGAGCCCAAAACATTCAGTACTTC.

The gene calls are TRBV30 and TRBJ1-1; no firm D call. Trimming took off 0 bases at V and 3 bases at J, with 8 bases between the two ends. Germline V gives CDR1 GTSNPN, CDR2 SVGIG (reference sequence). The CDR3 has 13 amino acids. The CDR3 loop reads CAWSVRGDTEAFF. In nucleotides, the CDR3 is TGTGCCTGGAGTGTACGCGGTGACACTGAAGCTTTCTTT.

This clonotype was observed once. The chain recombines TRBV6-6 with TRBJ2-3, with D possibly being TRBD1 (6 bases). Germline CDR1 reads MNHNY; CDR2 reads SVGAGI (reference sequence). V was shortened by 7 bases and J by 0 bases, with 14 bases between the two germline ends. This CDR3 is built from 15 residues. The CDR3 nucleotides read TGTGCCAGCAATACCGGGACATGGAGCACAGATACGCAGTATTTT. This encodes CASNTGTWSTDTQYF.

This clonotype occurred a few times. This chain joins TRBV7-2 and TRBJ2-1, with D unclear. The germline CDR1 and CDR2 sequences are SGHTA and FQGNSA. V was shortened by 5 bases and J by 8 bases, with 7 bases between the two germline ends. This CDR3 is 11 amino acids long. Here the CDR3 DNA reads TGTGCCAGCAGCCCCATCCATGAGCAGTTCTTC. Residues: CASSPIHEQFF.

This chain connects TRBV12-3 or TRBV12-4 to TRBJ2-2, with 8 bases identical to TRBD1. V shed 7 bases, J shed 1 base, and the junction held 5 bases outside the gene matches. CDR3 length equals 15 residues. CDR3 sequence: CASNIGQGNTGELFF. CDR3 nucleotide sequence: TGTGCCAGCAACATAGGACAGGGGAACACCGGGGAGCTGTTTTTT.

A few counts support this clonotype. The gene calls are TRBV3-1 and TRBJ2-7; unclear D gene. This CDR3 has 12 residues. V was shortened by 1 base and J by 7 bases, with 8 bases between the two germline ends. Germline assignment: CDR1 LGHDT and CDR2 YNNKEL (reference sequence). The CDR3 nucleotides are TGTGCCAGCAGCCAAGGGTTAGGTGAGCAGTACTTC. Amino acids: CASSQGLGEQYF.

V and J are TRBV20-1 and TRBJ1-1; 8 nucleotides align to TRBD1. V lost 5 bases, J lost 4 bases, and 9 bases stayed unmatched. The CDR3 extends over 14 amino acids. Looked up from germline, CDR1 is DFQATT and CDR2 is SNEGSKA (reference sequence). CDR3 amino acids: CSAPRTGTSTEAFF. DNA for the CDR3: TGCAGTGCTCCTCGGACAGGGACGAGCACTGAAGCTTTCTTT.

CDR3: CASSLWTQKGPRNEQFF. The CDR3 nucleotides read TGTGCCAGCAGTTTATGGACTCAAAAAGGCCCCCGCAATGAGCAGTTCTTC. J is TRBJ2-1 and V is TRBV28; D uncertain. CDR3 size: 17 residues. The germline V gene has CDR1 MDHEN and CDR2 SYDVKM. Trimming shortened V by 0 bases and J by 6 bases, and 18 bases separated the two germline ends.

V gene TRBV5-1 combines with J gene TRBJ2-5; 7 bases fit TRBD2. V lost 3 bases to trimming and J lost 2 bases; unmatched junction nucleotides: 10. Germline-derived CDR1 and CDR2 are SGHRS and YFSETQ. The CDR3 length is 16 residues. The DNA of the CDR3 is TGCGCCAGCAGCTGGAGGACTAGTGTAGGGCAAGAGACCCAGTACTTC. Protein: CASSWRTSVGQETQYF.

This chain joins TRBV9 and TRBJ1-4; no clear D gene. CDR1 is SGDLS and CDR2 is YYNGEE in the germline V gene. Deletions cut 0 bases from V and 4 bases from J, with 10 bases between. The CDR3 loop spans 15 amino acids. In nucleotides, the CDR3 is TGTGCCAGCAGCGTAGAAGCAACAGATAATGAAAAACTGTTTTTT. Its protein is CASSVEATDNEKLFF. Looking up the rest from reference TRBV9 and TRBJ1-4 gives the full variable domain: DSGVTQTPKHLITATGQRVTLRCSPRSGDLSVYWYQQSLDQGLQFLIQYYNGEERAKGNILERFSAQQFPDLHSELNLSSLELGDSALYFCASSVEATDNEKLFFGSGTQLSVL.

The chain carries TRBV20-1 and TRBJ1-5; D not certain. The CDR3 runs 12 residues. Deletions cut 3 bases from V and 0 bases from J, with 3 bases between. Germline values: CDR1 DFQATT, CDR2 SNEGSKA (reference sequence). The CDR3 bases are TGCAGTGCTAGCGATAGCAATCAGCCCCAGCATTTT. Translation: CSASDSNQPQHF.

The chain combines TRBV12-3 or TRBV12-4 with TRBJ2-7; D remains ambiguous. Between the trimmed V and J ends, which lost 2 bases and 2 bases, there was a span of 4 bases. This CDR3 region has 12 residues. The CDR3 DNA reads TGTGCCAGCAGTTTAACTGCCTACGAGCAGTACTTC. This sequence encodes CASSLTAYEQYF.

The rearrangement uses TRBV18 and TRBJ1-2; TRBD1 aligns across 7 bases. The CDR3 extends over 12 amino acids. CDR1 is KGHSH and CDR2 is LQKENI in the germline V gene. The ends lost 3 bases at V and 7 bases at J; junction bases unmatched: 2. Here the CDR3 reads CASSPDRVGYTF. The DNA of the CDR3 is TGTGCCAGCTCACCTGACAGGGTTGGCTACACCTTC.

The chain combines TRBV20-1 with TRBJ2-1, with D perhaps assigned TRBD1 or TRBD2 (6 bases each). The CDR3 totals 15 residues. The V and J ends lost 1 base and 6 bases respectively, with 16 bases between them. Germline loops: CDR1 DFQATT, CDR2 SNEGSKA (reference sequence). Here the CDR3 reads CSARAGKGGGNEQFF. The CDR3 DNA reads TGCAGTGCTAGAGCGGGGAAGGGGGGAGGCAATGAGCAGTTCTTC.